The text below deals with one T cell receptor (beta chain). The antigen is unknown. Germline-derived CDR1 and CDR2 are SQVTM and ANQGSEA. CDR3 length: 15 amino acids. Trimming left V 4 bases short and J 4 bases short, with 14 bases between. This sample is drawn from a study of T-cell reconstitution after alpha-beta-depleted transplantation in children. The TCRbeta library was prepared with unique molecular identifiers. One entry per CDR3 protein results from TCRdb running MiXCR on the PCR reads. The sample includes over 150,000 distinct CDR3 sequences, around 7% seen only once; the top ten take 5.5%. General study findings and limits: Some patients' high day-60 TCRbeta diversity was attributed to recipient cells surviving conditioning.

The sequenced sample was PBMCs, obtained before TCRalphabeta/CD19-depleted stem cell transplant. The sequence came from a boy aged 2 to 10 with acute lymphoblastic leukemia, due to receive a stem cell transplant. The rearrangement links TRBV29-1 to TRBJ2-6; the D call may be TRBD1 or TRBD2 (5 bases each). The CDR3 is CSVVNEGYGANVLTF. Here the CDR3 DNA reads TGCAGCGTTGTTAACGAGGGGTACGGGGCCAACGTCCTGACTTTC.